The 29 T cell receptor beta chains presented below share a single source sample, sequenced in a study of T cells in Graves' hyperthyroidism and ophthalmopathy. TCR beta CDR3 regions were amplified from RNA transcripts. Researchers ran a first-round RT-PCR on the TCR CDR3 using the HTBI primer set. TCRdb re-called the multiplex PCR reads with MiXCR, one entry per CDR3 protein. The data show about 250,000 distinct CDR3 sequences, approximately 20% seen once. The specimen was blood. The receptors stem from a man aged 30-40 years with Graves' ophthalmopathy.

The chain combines TRBV9 with TRBJ1-1, with 8 positions matching TRBD1. Germline loops: CDR1 SGDLS, CDR2 YYNGEE. V shed 3 bases, J shed 3 bases, and the junction held 4 bases outside the gene matches. The CDR3 has 14 amino acids. The CDR3 is CASSAGGADTEAFF. The CDR3 nucleotides are TGTGCCAGCAGCGCAGGGGGCGCGGACACTGAAGCTTTCTTT.

Details on this clonotype: This may be a read error: a much more frequent sequence differs by one nucleotide. This chain uses TRBV9 with TRBJ2-1, with D perhaps matching TRBD2 (6 bases). V was cut by 4 bases and J by 5 bases, with 13 bases left in between. This CDR3 region has 14 residues. Per germline, CDR1 SGDLS and CDR2 YYNGEE. CDR3 nucleotide sequence: TGTGCCAGCAGCCTCGGCGGGAATCACAATGAGCAGTTCTTC. This codes for CASSLGGNHNEQFF.

The rearrangement joins TRBV5-1 to TRBJ2-7, with D unclear. The CDR3 sequence is 13 residues long. Germline V gene data show CDR1 as SGHRS and CDR2 as YFSETQ. V was clipped by 3 bases and J by 2 bases, with 9 bases between them. The CDR3 protein is CASSWTHAYEQYF. CDR3 bases: TGCGCCAGCAGCTGGACCCACGCCTACGAGCAGTACTTC.

This sequence joins TRBV24-1 and TRBJ2-1; TRBD2 matches 12 bases. The DNA matches TRBJ2-7 better at its end, which makes the J call doubtful. This CDR3 spans 15 amino acids. Germline V gene sequence: CDR1 KGHDR, CDR2 SFDVKD. CDR3 coding DNA: TGTGCCACTTCGACTAGGACTAGCGGGAAAAATGAGCAGTACTTC. This sequence encodes CATSTRTSGKNEQYF.

This clonotype has a count of ten or more. The chain links TRBV7-6 to TRBJ2-7; no reliable D call. Germline CDR1 and CDR2: SGHVS and FNYEAQ. V was pared by 0 bases and J by 2 bases, with 8 bases between. The CDR3 sequence is 14 residues long. For the CDR3, the DNA is TGTGCCAGCAGCTTAGCGCGCGGAGCCTACGAGCAGTACTTC. Its protein is CASSLARGAYEQYF.

This chain joins TRBV5-8 and TRBJ1-5, with TRBD1 matching 7 bases. CDR1 and CDR2 (germline): SGHTS, YDEGEE. The CDR3 covers 16 residues. Germline trimming cut 5 bases from V and 0 bases from J; bases unmatched to any gene: 8. The CDR3, as DNA: TGTGCCAGCAGTTCTGGACAGGTCGATAGCAATCAGCCCCAGCATTTT. It specifies CASSSGQVDSNQPQHF.

Many counts were recorded for this clonotype. The rearrangement joins TRBV20-1 to TRBJ2-1; TRBD1 matches 8 bases. CDR1 and CDR2 from the germline V gene are DFQATT and SNEGSKA (reference sequence). The CDR3 consists of 14 residues. V lost 5 bases and J lost 6; bases outside the gene matches: 9. CDR3 sequence (DNA): TGCAGTGCTGGGAAGCGGACAGGGTTCAATGAGCAGTTCTTC. This gives the protein CSAGKRTGFNEQFF.

Only one count was recorded for this clonotype. The chain carries TRBV6-1 and TRBJ2-4; weak D call: TRBD1 (5 bases). Germline assignment: CDR1 MNHNS and CDR2 SASEGT. V dropped 6 bases and J dropped 3 bases, with 15 bases sitting between them. This CDR3 has 15 residues. CDR3 nucleotides: TGTGCCAGCAGACCCCAGGGTTCGGGCAAAAACATTCAGTACTTC. Its translation is CASRPQGSGKNIQYF.

V and J are TRBV20-1 and TRBJ2-1; 13 positions match TRBD2. This CDR3 region has 15 residues. V lost 6 bases, J lost 8 bases, and 10 bases stayed unmatched. Germline loops: CDR1 DFQATT, CDR2 SNEGSKA (reference sequence). CDR3 sequence (DNA): TGCAGTGCGGATGGACTAGCGGGAGCGAGTGATGAGCAGTTCTTC. It is translated as CSADGLAGASDEQFF.

The rearrangement uses TRBV6-1 and TRBJ2-6; TRBD2 agrees at 9 bases. CDR1 and CDR2 (germline): MNHNS, SASEGT. This CDR3 is built from 17 residues. With 2 bases clipped from V and 0 bases from J, the junction kept 2 bases outside the gene matches. DNA for the CDR3: TGTGCCAGCAGTGAACTAGCGGGGCCCTCTGGGGCCAACGTCCTGACTTTC. Translated: CASSELAGPSGANVLTF.

The chain is built from TRBV27 and TRBJ1-2, with 12 positions matching TRBD1. This CDR3 has 15 residues. The V gene's germline CDR1 is MNHEY and CDR2 SMNVEV (reference sequence). V lost 5 bases, J lost 7 bases, and 8 bases stayed unmatched. The CDR3 sequence: CASSAPGQGAFGYTF. The CDR3 coding sequence is TGTGCCAGCAGTGCCCCGGGACAGGGGGCATTTGGCTACACCTTC.

This clonotype has at least ten counts. This chain links TRBV7-9 with TRBJ1-5; D not resolved. Trimming stripped 6 bases from V and 2 bases from J, with 23 bases between. In germline, CDR1 is SEHNR, CDR2 FQNEAQ (reference sequence). This CDR3 region has 18 residues. The CDR3: CASRQHERSILCNQPQHF. The CDR3 nucleotides are TGTGCCAGCAGACAACACGAACGCTCTATTCTTTGCAATCAGCCCCAGCATTTT.

The J gene is TRBJ1-5, the V gene TRBV28; D perhaps matches TRBD1 (5 bases). Per germline, CDR1 MDHEN and CDR2 SYDVKM. V gave up 5 bases and J gave up 11 bases, with 19 bases separating them. There are 14 residues in the CDR3. The CDR3 loop is CASSPPGPTRAQHF. CDR3 coding DNA: TGTGCCAGCAGTCCCCCGGGACCGACCCGGGCCCAGCATTTT.

A few counts support this clonotype. The chain links TRBV6-1 to TRBJ2-7; D call uncertain. Trimming stripped 7 bases from V and 3 bases from J, with 13 bases between. Germline V CDR1 and CDR2: MNHNS, SASEGT. CDR3 length: 13 residues. CDR3 loop: CASTPGPYYEQYF. The CDR3 bases are TGTGCCAGCACGCCAGGACCGTACTACGAGCAGTACTTC.

This clonotype was detected a few times. The chain combines TRBV5-6 with TRBJ2-2; 7 bases align to TRBD2. CDR3 length: 15 residues. With 4 bases clipped from V and 0 bases from J, the junction kept 3 bases outside the gene matches. Per the germline V gene, CDR1 is SGHDT and CDR2 is YYEEEE. The DNA for the CDR3 is TGTGCCAGCAGCAGCGGGGTAGCGAACACCGGGGAGCTGTTTTTT. Translation: CASSSGVANTGELFF.

V and J are TRBV7-9 and TRBJ1-3, with 7 bases aligning to TRBD1. Germline-derived CDR1 and CDR2 are SEHNR and FQNEAQ (reference sequence). Losses at the gene ends were 4 bases for V and 4 bases for J; bases not matched to a gene: 7. The CDR3 has 15 residues. CDR3 protein: CASSSPGQSGNTIYF. The CDR3 coding sequence is TGTGCCAGCAGCTCTCCGGGACAGTCCGGAAACACCATATATTTT.

V is TRBV3-1 and J is TRBJ1-1; D remains ambiguous. V lost 6 bases and J lost 9, with 11 bases in between. The CDR3 contains 11 residues. Germline CDR1 and CDR2: LGHDT and YNNKEL (reference sequence). CDR3 bases: TGTGCCAGCAGTCTCGACATTAAAGCTTTCTTT. Translating it yields CASSLDIKAFF.

In its sample, this clonotype was seen a few times. The V call is TRBV7-2, the J call TRBJ2-2, with a weak D call TRBD2 (5 bases). Per germline, CDR1 SGHTA and CDR2 FQGNSA. V was trimmed by 6 bases and J by 7 bases, leaving 9 bases between them. The CDR3 has 12 residues. CDR3 in amino acids: CASSPGNGELFF. The CDR3 DNA reads as TGTGCCAGCAGTCCCGGGAACGGGGAGCTGTTTTTT.

This clonotype was counted at least ten times. The chain uses TRBV7-8 and TRBJ2-1; D gene ambiguous. This CDR3 region has 15 residues. The germline gives CDR1 SGHVS, CDR2 FQNEAQ. V was cut by 1 base and J by 2 bases, with 9 bases left in between. The CDR3 here is CASSLGVVAYNEQFF. The CDR3 nucleotides are TGTGCCAGCAGCTTAGGAGTAGTTGCCTACAATGAGCAGTTCTTC. Filled out from reference TRBV7-8 and TRBJ2-1, the complete variable domain reads GAGVSQSPRYKVAKRGQDVALRCDPISGHVSLFWYQQALGQGPEFLTYFQNEAQLDKSGLPSDRFFAERPEGSVSTLKIQRTQQEDSAVYLCASSLGVVAYNEQFFGPGTRLTVL.

This clonotype has at least ten counts. This chain links TRBV20-1 with TRBJ2-2, with D tentatively TRBD2 (6 bases). CDR3 size: 16 residues. Germline lookup yields CDR1 DFQATT and CDR2 SNEGSKA (reference sequence). The V end was cut by 1 base, the J end by 2 bases, with 14 bases between. The CDR3 DNA is TGCAGTGCTAGAGCGGCGGGGCGGGAAAACACCGGGGAGCTGTTTTTT. Encoded protein: CSARAAGRENTGELFF.

This clonotype has a count of ten or more. The J gene is TRBJ2-1, the V gene TRBV27; no clear D. The CDR3 is 13 amino acids. V lost 6 bases to trimming and J lost 9 bases, with 15 bases between them. From germline, CDR1 is MNHEY and CDR2 SMNVEV (reference sequence). The CDR3 DNA sequence: TGTGCCAGCAGCCCCAGGTTCTTGGGTGAGCAGTTCTTC. The encoded protein is CASSPRFLGEQFF.

This clonotype was counted between two and nine times. The genes are TRBV11-2 and TRBJ2-1; 7 bases line up with TRBD2. After removal of 4 bases from V and 9 bases from J, the junction contained 9 bases not matched to a gene. CDR1 is SGHAT, CDR2 FQNNGV, per germline. This CDR3 has 14 residues. The CDR3 nucleotides are TGTGCCAGCAGCTCCGGACTAGTCTTCAGTGAGCAGTTCTTC. This sequence encodes CASSSGLVFSEQFF. The entire variable domain, with the rest obtained from reference TRBV11-2 and TRBJ2-1, is as follows: EAGVAQSPRYKIIEKRQSVAFWCNPISGHATLYWYQQILGQGPKLLIQFQNNGVVDDSQLPKDRFSAERLKGVDSTLKIQPAKLEDSAVYLCASSSGLVFSEQFFGPGTRLTVL.

The V gene is TRBV7-8, the J gene TRBJ2-2; D gene uncertain. The CDR3 runs to 14 residues. CDR1 and CDR2 from the germline V gene are SGHVS and FQNEAQ. Trimming shortened V by 4 bases and J by 4 bases, and 10 bases separated the two germline ends. The CDR3 here is CASSSPASTGELFF. As DNA, the CDR3 is TGTGCCAGCAGCTCCCCGGCCAGCACCGGGGAGCTGTTTTTT.

This clonotype was picked up many times. The chain uses TRBV28 and TRBJ1-1, with TRBD1 as a possible D gene (5 bases). V lost 6 bases, J lost 1 base, and 15 bases lay in between. The CDR3 covers 15 residues. Germline V gives CDR1 MDHEN, CDR2 SYDVKM. This chain's CDR3 is CASRGLTAKNTEAFF. DNA for the CDR3: TGTGCCAGCAGGGGATTGACAGCGAAGAACACTGAAGCTTTCTTT.

The chain links TRBV20-1 to TRBJ2-1; 7 bases are a match to TRBD2. The V gene's germline CDR1 is DFQATT and CDR2 SNEGSKA (reference sequence). The CDR3 extends over 12 amino acids. The V gene end was trimmed by 4 bases and the J gene end by 8 bases; junction bases not matched to a gene: 5. In nucleotides, the CDR3 is TGCAGTGCTACGGGAGGAAGGGATGAGCAGTTCTTC. It yields the protein CSATGGRDEQFF.

In its sample, this clonotype was seen a few times. The gene calls are TRBV6-1 and TRBJ1-1; D is unresolved. V was clipped by 8 bases and J by 0 bases, with 10 bases between them. The CDR3 loop spans 13 amino acids. Germline-derived CDR1 and CDR2 are MNHNS and SASEGT. The CDR3 is CASGQKLNTEAFF. The CDR3, as DNA: TGTGCCAGCGGGCAGAAGCTGAACACTGAAGCTTTCTTT.

V usage is TRBV18 and J usage is TRBJ2-1, with 7 positions matching TRBD2. In germline, CDR1 is KGHSH, CDR2 LQKENI. V lost 6 bases and J lost 5; bases outside the gene matches: 4. The CDR3 sequence is 13 residues long. CDR3 residues: CASSPGLNNEQFF. CDR3 nucleotides: TGTGCCAGCTCGCCGGGACTAAACAATGAGCAGTTCTTC.

This clonotype has a handful of counts. This chain links TRBV27 with TRBJ2-3; 10 bases agree with TRBD2. V was clipped by 6 bases and J by 0 bases; unmatched bases: 9. Germline V lookup: CDR1 MNHEY, CDR2 SMNVEV (reference sequence). This CDR3 comprises 17 residues. The CDR3 is CASRHPLAGGSTDTQYF. In DNA form, the CDR3 reads TGTGCCAGCAGACACCCCTTAGCGGGAGGCAGCACAGATACGCAGTATTTT.

The chain joins TRBV20-1 to TRBJ2-3; 10 bases are shared with TRBD2. J gave up 6 bases and V 2 bases, and 5 bases lay outside the gene matches. The germline V gene encodes CDR1 DFQATT and CDR2 SNEGSKA (reference sequence). This CDR3 is built from 14 residues. CDR3 in DNA: TGCAGTGCTAGACTACCTAGCGGGAGTGATACGCAGTATTTT. This encodes CSARLPSGSDTQYF.